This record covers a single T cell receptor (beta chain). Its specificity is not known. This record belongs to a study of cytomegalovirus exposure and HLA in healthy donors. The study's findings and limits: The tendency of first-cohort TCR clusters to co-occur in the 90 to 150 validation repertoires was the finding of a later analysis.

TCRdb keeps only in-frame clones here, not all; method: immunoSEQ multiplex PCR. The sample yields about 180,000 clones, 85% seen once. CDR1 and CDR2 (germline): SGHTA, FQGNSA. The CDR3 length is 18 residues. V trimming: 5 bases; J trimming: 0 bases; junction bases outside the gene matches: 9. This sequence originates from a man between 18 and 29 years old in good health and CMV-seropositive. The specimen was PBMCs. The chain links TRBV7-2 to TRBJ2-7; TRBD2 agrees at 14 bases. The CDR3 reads CASSPGTSGGPLSYEQYF. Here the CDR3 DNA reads TGTGCCAGCAGCCCCGGGACTAGCGGGGGCCCCCTCTCCTACGAGCAGTACTTC.